This is a list of T cell receptor beta chains from one sample in a study of blood T cell repertoires in COVID-19. Profiling relied on immunoSEQ multiplex PCR, and the TCRdb table lists in-frame clones only, not all of them. Here the sample spans roughly 250,000 clones, 80% to 85% being singletons. The specimen sequenced was peripheral blood. The receptors shown here come from a woman in her thirties or forties who had recovered from COVID-19. The CDR3 runs from the conserved cysteine through the conserved F or W. Each record gives: CDR3 length, V gene, clone size, J gene, D gene, CDR3 protein, CDR3 DNA. A D gene is named only where the DNA matches it firmly. Part of the rows lack a size; the others show once, few, many or a class for expanded clones.

len: 15
v_gene: TRBV19
abundance: -
j_gene: TRBJ2-4
d_gene: -
CDR3aa: CASRPTTLAKNIQYF
CDR3nt: TGTGCCAGCCGCCCAACTACACTAGCCAAAAACATTCAGTACTTC

len: 13
v_gene: TRBV11-2
abundance: -
j_gene: TRBJ1-1
d_gene: TRBD1
CDR3aa: CASSQRTGEEAFF
CDR3nt: TGTGCCAGCAGCCAGCGGACAGGAGAAGAAGCTTTCTTT

len: 13
v_gene: TRBV5-6
abundance: -
j_gene: TRBJ2-2
d_gene: -
CDR3aa: CASSPTGTGELFF
CDR3nt: TGTGCCAGCAGCCCAACAGGGACCGGGGAGCTGTTTTTT

len: 15
v_gene: TRBV5-1
abundance: -
j_gene: TRBJ2-5
d_gene: -
CDR3aa: CASSLYTGVQETQYF
CDR3nt: TGCGCCAGCAGCTTGTACACCGGGGTACAAGAGACCCAGTACTTC

len: 16
v_gene: TRBV16
abundance: -
j_gene: TRBJ1-3
d_gene: -
CDR3aa: CASSPLDSLSGNTIYF
CDR3nt: TGTGCCAGCAGCCCGCTTGACAGCCTCTCTGGAAACACCATATATTTT

len: 14
v_gene: TRBV27
abundance: -
j_gene: TRBJ1-1
d_gene: -
CDR3aa: CASSFGRDRTEAFF
CDR3nt: TGTGCCAGCAGTTTCGGCAGGGATAGGACTGAAGCTTTCTTT

len: 14
v_gene: TRBV30
abundance: -
j_gene: TRBJ1-3
d_gene: -
CDR3aa: CAWSVRDRGNTIYF
CDR3nt: TGTGCCTGGAGTGTACGAGACAGGGGAAACACCATATATTTT

len: 14
v_gene: TRBV11-2
abundance: -
j_gene: TRBJ2-7
d_gene: TRBD2
CDR3aa: CASSLAGVSYEQYF
CDR3nt: TGTGCCAGCAGTTTAGCGGGGGTCTCCTACGAGCAGTACTTC

len: 15
v_gene: TRBV7-9
abundance: -
j_gene: TRBJ2-7
d_gene: TRBD1
CDR3aa: CASSLGTGMEYEQYF
CDR3nt: TGTGCCAGCAGTCTCGGGACAGGGATGGAATACGAGCAGTACTTC

len: 14
v_gene: TRBV6-5
abundance: -
j_gene: TRBJ2-7
d_gene: -
CDR3aa: CASSLRGVSVEQYF
CDR3nt: TGTGCCAGCTCACTCCGAGGAGTGTCGGTAGAGCAGTACTTC

len: 12
v_gene: TRBV29-1
abundance: -
j_gene: TRBJ2-7
d_gene: -
CDR3aa: CSVERDNYEQYF
CDR3nt: TGCAGCGTTGAAAGGGACAACTACGAGCAGTACTTC

len: 12
v_gene: TRBV11-2
abundance: -
j_gene: TRBJ2-5
d_gene: -
CDR3aa: CASSDGYETQYF
CDR3nt: TGTGCCAGCAGTGACGGGTACGAGACCCAGTACTTC

len: 18
v_gene: TRBV7-9
abundance: -
j_gene: TRBJ1-6
d_gene: TRBD1
CDR3aa: CASSYVNLRQGYSSPLHF
CDR3nt: TGTGCCAGCAGCTATGTGAATTTGAGACAGGGGTATAGTTCACCCCTCCACTTT

len: 15
v_gene: TRBV11-3
abundance: once
j_gene: TRBJ2-6
d_gene: TRBD1
CDR3aa: CASSQGQGGANVLTF
CDR3nt: TGTGCCAGCAGCCAGGGACAGGGTGGGGCCAACGTCCTGACTTTC

len: 15
v_gene: TRBV7-7
abundance: -
j_gene: TRBJ2-3
d_gene: -
CDR3aa: CASSVTGLPTDTQYF
CDR3nt: TGTGCCAGCAGCGTGACAGGATTACCAACAGATACGCAGTATTTT

len: 11
v_gene: TRBV29-1
abundance: -
j_gene: TRBJ1-1
d_gene: -
CDR3aa: CSVPGVAEAFF
CDR3nt: TGCAGCGTGCCAGGGGTCGCTGAAGCTTTCTTT

len: 14
v_gene: TRBV6-5
abundance: -
j_gene: TRBJ1-5
d_gene: TRBD1
CDR3aa: CASSDRDSNQPQHF
CDR3nt: TGTGCCAGCTCCGACAGGGATAGCAATCAGCCCCAGCATTTT

len: 15
v_gene: TRBV5-1
abundance: -
j_gene: TRBJ2-1
d_gene: -
CDR3aa: CASSFLGTQNNEQFF
CDR3nt: TGCGCCAGCAGCTTCCTAGGGACACAAAACAATGAGCAGTTCTTC

len: 13
v_gene: TRBV2
abundance: -
j_gene: TRBJ2-5
d_gene: TRBD1
CDR3aa: CASSMGQAFPQYF
CDR3nt: TGTGCCAGCAGTATGGGACAGGCTTTCCCCCAGTACTTC

len: 15
v_gene: TRBV7-2
abundance: -
j_gene: TRBJ2-5
d_gene: -
CDR3aa: CASPNPLQGGETQYF
CDR3nt: TGTGCCAGCCCTAACCCCCTCCAGGGCGGAGAGACCCAGTACTTC

len: 14
v_gene: TRBV19
abundance: -
j_gene: TRBJ1-5
d_gene: TRBD1
CDR3aa: CASGVDRAGLPQHF
CDR3nt: TGTGCCAGTGGCGTTGACAGGGCAGGGCTCCCCCAGCATTTT

len: 11
v_gene: TRBV20-1
abundance: -
j_gene: TRBJ1-1
d_gene: -
CDR3aa: CGVDRNTEAFF
CDR3nt: TGCGGTGTAGACAGGAACACTGAAGCTTTCTTT

len: 14
v_gene: TRBV10-1
abundance: -
j_gene: TRBJ1-5
d_gene: TRBD1
CDR3aa: CATQTGGGNQPQHF
CDR3nt: TGCGCCACCCAGACAGGGGGTGGCAATCAGCCCCAGCATTTT

len: 15
v_gene: TRBV2
abundance: -
j_gene: TRBJ1-1
d_gene: -
CDR3aa: CASSALNRRNAEAFF
CDR3nt: TGTGCCAGCAGTGCCCTCAACAGACGGAATGCTGAAGCTTTCTTT

len: 14
v_gene: TRBV5-1
abundance: few
j_gene: TRBJ2-1
d_gene: -
CDR3aa: CASSLSPAYNEQFF
CDR3nt: TGCGCCAGCAGCCTGAGCCCTGCCTACAATGAGCAGTTCTTC

len: 14
v_gene: TRBV27
abundance: -
j_gene: TRBJ1-6
d_gene: -
CDR3aa: CASTPSSYNSPLHF
CDR3nt: TGTGCCAGCACCCCGAGCTCCTATAATTCACCCCTCCACTTT

len: 15
v_gene: TRBV19
abundance: -
j_gene: TRBJ2-1
d_gene: TRBD1
CDR3aa: CASSAGTGDSNEQFF
CDR3nt: TGTGCCAGTTCTGCCGGGACAGGGGACTCCAATGAGCAGTTCTTC

len: 16
v_gene: TRBV7-3
abundance: -
j_gene: TRBJ2-5
d_gene: TRBD1
CDR3aa: CASSLVGTGAQETQYF
CDR3nt: TGTGCCAGCAGCTTAGTTGGGACAGGGGCCCAAGAGACCCAGTACTTC

len: 16
v_gene: TRBV5-1
abundance: -
j_gene: TRBJ2-5
d_gene: -
CDR3aa: CASSTEGIGKQETQYF
CDR3nt: TGCGCCAGCAGCACGGAGGGGATCGGGAAACAAGAGACCCAGTACTTC

len: 12
v_gene: TRBV28
abundance: -
j_gene: TRBJ1-4
d_gene: TRBD1
CDR3aa: CASRQGAEKLFF
CDR3nt: TGTGCCAGCAGACAGGGGGCTGAAAAACTGTTTTTT

len: 15
v_gene: TRBV5-1
abundance: -
j_gene: TRBJ1-2
d_gene: -
CDR3aa: CASSLEAGVVYGYTF
CDR3nt: TGCGCCAGCAGCTTGGAGGCAGGGGTGGTCTATGGCTACACCTTC

len: 13
v_gene: TRBV2
abundance: -
j_gene: TRBJ2-1
d_gene: TRBD2
CDR3aa: CASSQGLDGEQFF
CDR3nt: TGTGCCAGCAGTCAGGGACTAGACGGTGAGCAGTTCTTC

len: 15
v_gene: TRBV15
abundance: -
j_gene: TRBJ1-3
d_gene: TRBD1
CDR3aa: CATSTMDRDVNTIYF
CDR3nt: TGTGCCACCAGCACCATGGACAGGGACGTAAACACCATATATTTT